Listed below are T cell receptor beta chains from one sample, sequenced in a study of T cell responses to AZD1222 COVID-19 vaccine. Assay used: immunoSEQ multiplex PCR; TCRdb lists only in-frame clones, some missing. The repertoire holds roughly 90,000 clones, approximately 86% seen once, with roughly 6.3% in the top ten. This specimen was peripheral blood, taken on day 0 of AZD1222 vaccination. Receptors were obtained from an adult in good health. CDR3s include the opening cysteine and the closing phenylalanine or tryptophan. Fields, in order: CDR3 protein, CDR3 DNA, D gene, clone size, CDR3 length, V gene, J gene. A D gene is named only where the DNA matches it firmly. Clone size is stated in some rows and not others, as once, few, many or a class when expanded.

CDR3: CASSQLMGGYGYTF
DNA: TGTGCCAGCAGCCAGTTAATGGGAGGGTATGGCTACACCTTC
D: .
size: few
length: 14
V: TRBV3-1/TRBV3-2
J: TRBJ1-2

CDR3: CASSQAGGTGRGNTIYF
DNA: TGCGCCAGCAGCCAGGCTGGCGGTACAGGGAGGGGAAACACCATATATTTT
D: .
size: .
length: 17
V: TRBV4-3
J: TRBJ1-3

CDR3: CASSYSRTGEVKQYF
DNA: TGTGCCAGCAGTTACTCCCGGACAGGGGAGGTTAAGCAGTACTTC
D: TRBD1
size: once
length: 15
V: TRBV6-5
J: TRBJ2-7

CDR3: CASSLFQGPTTGELFF
DNA: TGTGCCAGCAGCTTGTTTCAGGGGCCGACCACCGGGGAGCTGTTTTTT
D: .
size: .
length: 16
V: TRBV5-5
J: TRBJ2-2

CDR3: CASSDRTSRLELFF
DNA: TGTGCCAGCAGCGACCGGACAAGTCGCCTCGAGCTGTTTTTT
D: .
size: .
length: 14
V: TRBV7-2
J: TRBJ2-2

CDR3: CSASGQGDQPQHF
DNA: TGCAGTGCTAGTGGGCAGGGGGATCAGCCCCAGCATTTT
D: TRBD1
size: .
length: 13
V: TRBV20-1
J: TRBJ1-5

CDR3: CASRSVGGSYEQYF
DNA: TGTGCCAGCAGATCCGTTGGAGGCTCCTACGAGCAGTACTTC
D: .
size: .
length: 14
V: TRBV7-2
J: TRBJ2-7

CDR3: CASAIGGNYEQYF
DNA: TGCGCCAGCGCTATCGGGGGGAACTACGAGCAGTACTTC
D: TRBD2
size: .
length: 13
V: TRBV4-1
J: TRBJ2-7

CDR3: CASSPPVGQGAGGYTF
DNA: TGTGCCAGCTCACCACCGGTTGGTCAGGGGGCCGGTGGCTACACCTTC
D: TRBD1
size: .
length: 16
V: TRBV18
J: TRBJ1-2

CDR3: CASTLGGYETGELFF
DNA: TGTGCCAGCACCCTGGGAGGGTATGAGACCGGGGAGCTGTTTTTT
D: TRBD2
size: few
length: 15
V: TRBV5-4
J: TRBJ2-2

CDR3: CAWSGQANQPQHF
DNA: TGTGCCTGGAGTGGCCAGGCTAATCAGCCCCAGCATTTT
D: .
size: .
length: 13
V: TRBV30
J: TRBJ1-5

CDR3: CASSQDGGPTDTQYF
DNA: TGTGCCAGCAGCCAAGATGGGGGCCCAACAGATACGCAGTATTTT
D: .
size: once
length: 15
V: TRBV4-2
J: TRBJ2-3

CDR3: CASSPAPGLAGQGRFF
DNA: TGTGCCAGCAGCCCGGCCCCGGGACTAGCGGGACAGGGGCGGTTCTTC
D: TRBD2
size: .
length: 16
V: TRBV5-4
J: TRBJ2-1

CDR3: CASSSDPAYEQYF
DNA: TGTGCCAGCAGCAGTGACCCTGCCTACGAGCAGTACTTC
D: .
size: once
length: 13
V: TRBV5-4
J: TRBJ2-7

CDR3: CASSEVGHRGYTF
DNA: TGTGCCAGCAGTGAAGTCGGCCACAGGGGCTACACCTTC
D: .
size: .
length: 13
V: TRBV2
J: TRBJ1-2

CDR3: CASSLGQSQTQYF
DNA: TGTGCCAGCAGCTTGGGACAGTCCCAGACCCAGTACTTC
D: .
size: .
length: 13
V: TRBV5-4
J: TRBJ2-5

CDR3: CASSLTRGGQTDTQYF
DNA: TGTGCCAGCAGCTTGACTAGGGGGGGCCAGACAGATACGCAGTATTTT
D: .
size: .
length: 16
V: TRBV5-4
J: TRBJ2-3

CDR3: CASSRSGQGVIYGYTF
DNA: TGTGCCAGCAGCCGTTCGGGACAGGGGGTTATCTATGGCTACACCTTC
D: TRBD1
size: .
length: 16
V: TRBV5-4
J: TRBJ1-2

CDR3: CASSPWNTEAFF
DNA: TGTGCCAGCAGCCCTTGGAACACTGAAGCTTTCTTT
D: .
size: .
length: 12
V: TRBV7-9
J: TRBJ1-1

CDR3: CASSFSSGVGEQFF
DNA: TGTGCCAGCAGCTTTTCATCTGGGGTGGGCGAGCAGTTCTTC
D: .
size: .
length: 14
V: TRBV7-9
J: TRBJ2-1

CDR3: CASRRGLAAPYEQYF
DNA: TGCGCCAGCAGGAGGGGACTAGCGGCACCCTACGAGCAGTACTTC
D: TRBD2
size: .
length: 15
V: TRBV10-1
J: TRBJ2-7

CDR3: CASSLAETQYF
DNA: TGTGCCAGCAGCTTGGCTGAGACCCAGTACTTC
D: .
size: .
length: 11
V: TRBV5-6
J: TRBJ2-5

CDR3: CASSPDIAGDYEQYF
DNA: TGTGCCAGCAGCCCAGATATAGCGGGGGACTACGAGCAGTACTTC
D: TRBD2
size: .
length: 15
V: TRBV7-9
J: TRBJ2-7

CDR3: CASSYGARHQPQHF
DNA: TGTGCCAGCAGTTACGGAGCCCGCCATCAGCCCCAGCATTTT
D: .
size: few
length: 14
V: TRBV6-2/TRBV6-3
J: TRBJ1-5